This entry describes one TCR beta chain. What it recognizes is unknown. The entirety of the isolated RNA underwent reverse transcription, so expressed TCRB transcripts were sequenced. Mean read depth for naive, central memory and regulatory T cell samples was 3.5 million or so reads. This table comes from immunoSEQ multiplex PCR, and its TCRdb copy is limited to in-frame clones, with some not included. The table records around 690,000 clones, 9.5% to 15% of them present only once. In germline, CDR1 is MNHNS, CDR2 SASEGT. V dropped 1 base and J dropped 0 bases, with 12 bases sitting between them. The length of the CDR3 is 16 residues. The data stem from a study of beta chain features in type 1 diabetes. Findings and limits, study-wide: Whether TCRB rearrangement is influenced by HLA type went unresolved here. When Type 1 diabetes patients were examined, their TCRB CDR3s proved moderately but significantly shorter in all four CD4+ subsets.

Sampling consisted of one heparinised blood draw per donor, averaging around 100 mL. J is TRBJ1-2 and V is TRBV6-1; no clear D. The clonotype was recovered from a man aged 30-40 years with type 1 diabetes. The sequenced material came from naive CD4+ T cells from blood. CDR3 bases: TGTGCCAGCAGTGAAGTTTGGCAGATTGCTAACTATGGCTACACCTTC. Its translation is CASSEVWQIANYGYTF.